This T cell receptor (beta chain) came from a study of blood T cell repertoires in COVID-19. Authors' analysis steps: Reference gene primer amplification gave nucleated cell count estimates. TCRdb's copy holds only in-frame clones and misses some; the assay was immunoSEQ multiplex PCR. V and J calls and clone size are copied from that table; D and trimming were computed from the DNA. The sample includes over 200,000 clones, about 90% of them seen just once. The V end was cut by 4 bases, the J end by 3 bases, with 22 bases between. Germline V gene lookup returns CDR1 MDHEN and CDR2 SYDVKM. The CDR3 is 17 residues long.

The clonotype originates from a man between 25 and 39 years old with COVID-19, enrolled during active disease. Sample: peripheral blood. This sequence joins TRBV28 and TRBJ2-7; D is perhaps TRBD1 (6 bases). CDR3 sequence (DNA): TGTGCCAGCAGTTCCAGGGGCTCGAGAGGGGGAGTCTACGAGCAGTACTTC. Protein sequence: CASSSRGSRGGVYEQYF. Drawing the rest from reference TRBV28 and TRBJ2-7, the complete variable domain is DVKVTQSSRYLVKRTGEKVFLECVQDMDHENMFWYRQDPGLGLRLIYFSYDVKMKEKGDIPEGYSVSREKKERFSLILESASTNQTSMYLCASSSRGSRGGVYEQYFGPGTRLTVT.